These 5 T cell receptor beta chains originate from one sample sequenced in a study of beta chain features in type 1 diabetes. General study points: Across all four CD4+ subsets, people with type 1 diabetes showed modestly shorter TCRB CDR3s.

No antigen has been identified for these receptors. Reverse transcription of all isolated RNA meant that expressed TCRB transcripts were sequenced. Here immunoSEQ multiplex PCR was the method, and the copy in TCRdb shows in-frame clones only, minus some. The sample has some 330,000 clones, about 12% seen once. The sample consisted of naive CD4+ T cells from blood. The receptors were sampled from a woman younger than 35 with type 1 diabetes.

The chain recombines TRBV13 with TRBJ1-1, with TRBD1 identical over 7 bases. V lost 4 bases and J lost 0; bases outside the gene matches: 8. The CDR3 sequence is 16 residues long. Germline V gives CDR1 PRHDT, CDR2 FYEKMQ (reference sequence). The CDR3 reads CASSSMDRIMNTEAFF. DNA of the CDR3: TGTGCCAGCAGCTCAATGGACAGGATCATGAACACTGAAGCTTTCTTT.

V and J are TRBV7-2 and TRBJ2-1; 7 bases are a match to TRBD2. The CDR3 extends over 15 amino acids. Trimming at V came to 6 bases and at J to 6 bases, leaving 11 bases not matched to a gene. The V gene's germline CDR1 is SGHTA and CDR2 FQGNSA. CDR3 protein: CASSLQRGLSNEQFF. As DNA, the CDR3 is TGTGCCAGCAGTCTTCAGCGGGGCCTAAGCAATGAGCAGTTCTTC.

This chain connects TRBV6-6 to TRBJ2-4, with D hard to call. Per germline, CDR1 MNHNY and CDR2 SVGAGI (reference sequence). The V gene lost 10 bases and the J gene lost 1 base, with 11 bases spanning the gap. The CDR3 spans 13 residues. The chain's CDR3 is CATHDRAKNIQYF. The CDR3 DNA is TGTGCCACGCATGATCGGGCCAAAAACATTCAGTACTTC.

In DNA, the CDR3 is TGTGCCAGCAGCTTGGGAAATTCTCGGGAAAAACTGTTTTTT. Encoded protein: CASSLGNSREKLFF. The chain joins TRBV5-5 to TRBJ1-4, with unresolved D. The V and J ends lost 0 bases and 8 bases respectively, with 11 bases between them. The CDR3 is 14 residues long. The V gene's germline CDR1 is SGHKS and CDR2 YYEKEE (reference sequence).

The table lists this clone with a few counts. CDR3 DNA sequence: TGTGCCAGCAGCCACCGGGAAGGTGCTTCACCCCTCCACTTT. Translation gives CASSHREGASPLHF. The V call is TRBV27, the J call TRBJ1-6; D not certain. V lost 6 bases and J 9 bases, leaving 15 bases between the germline ends. Germline loops: CDR1 MNHEY, CDR2 SMNVEV (reference sequence). CDR3 size: 14 residues.